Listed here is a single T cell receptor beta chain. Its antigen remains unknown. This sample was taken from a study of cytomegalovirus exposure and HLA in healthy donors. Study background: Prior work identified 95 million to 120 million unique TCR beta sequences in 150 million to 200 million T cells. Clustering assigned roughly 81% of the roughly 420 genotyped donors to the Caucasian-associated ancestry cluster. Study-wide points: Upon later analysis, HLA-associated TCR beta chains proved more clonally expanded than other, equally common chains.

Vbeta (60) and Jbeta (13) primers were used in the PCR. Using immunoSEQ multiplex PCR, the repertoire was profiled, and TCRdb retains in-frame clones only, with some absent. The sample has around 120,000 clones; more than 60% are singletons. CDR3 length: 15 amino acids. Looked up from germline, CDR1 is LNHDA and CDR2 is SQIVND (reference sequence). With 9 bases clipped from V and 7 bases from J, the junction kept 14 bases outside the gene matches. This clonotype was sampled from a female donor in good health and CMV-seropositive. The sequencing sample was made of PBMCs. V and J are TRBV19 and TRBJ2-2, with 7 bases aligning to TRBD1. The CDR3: CASNPTGIVSGELFF. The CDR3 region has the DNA TGTGCCAGCAACCCGACAGGGATAGTGAGCGGGGAGCTGTTTTTT.